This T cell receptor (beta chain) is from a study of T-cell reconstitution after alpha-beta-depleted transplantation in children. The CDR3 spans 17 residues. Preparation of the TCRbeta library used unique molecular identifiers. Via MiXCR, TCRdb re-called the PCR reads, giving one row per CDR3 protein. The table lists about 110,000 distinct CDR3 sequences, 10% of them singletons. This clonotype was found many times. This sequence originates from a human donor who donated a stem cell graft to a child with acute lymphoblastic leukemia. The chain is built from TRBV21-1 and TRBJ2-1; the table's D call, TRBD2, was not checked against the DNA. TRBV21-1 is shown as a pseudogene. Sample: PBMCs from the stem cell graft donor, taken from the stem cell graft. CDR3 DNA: TGTGCCAGCAGCAAAGATTTTACTCGCGGGGCCCTAAATGAGCAGTTCTTC. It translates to CASSKDFTRGALNEQFF.